The clone carrying this T cell receptor (beta chain) was observed a few times. The antigen is unknown. The data were obtained in a study of regulatory T cells in long-lasting Graves disease. The study, taken as a whole, reports: Reduced TCR diversity was observed in persistent Graves' patients versus newly diagnosed patients.

Described time point: newly diagnosed GD, antithyroid drugs for less than 3 months. TCR sequences were obtained from RNA taken from PBMCs. The guidelines of the American Thyroid Association were the basis for diagnosing Graves' disease. Arm-PCR of CDR3 regions with iRepertoire HTBI primers generated TCR beta libraries. TCRdb reprocessed the multiplex PCR reads via MiXCR and lists one record per CDR3 protein. The sample has about 540,000 distinct CDR3 sequences; about 13% are singletons. Germline CDR1 MRHNA, CDR2 SNTAGT. The CDR3 loop spans 13 amino acids. The V gene lost 5 bases and the J gene lost 4 bases, with 11 bases spanning the gap. The sample was also reused in another study, on T cells in Graves' hyperthyroidism and ophthalmopathy. That paper states: During a first-round RT-PCR of the TCR CDR3, the HTBI primer set was used.

This receptor was obtained from a man aged 30 to 45 with Graves disease. Sequencing was performed on peripheral blood mononuclear cells (PBMCs), taken at new diagnosis, from a patient treated with antithyroid drugs. This sequence joins TRBV6-4 and TRBJ2-5; weak D call: TRBD2 (5 bases). The CDR3 reads CASSKERLETQYF. The CDR3 DNA follows: TGTGCCAGCAGTAAGGAGCGGTTAGAGACCCAGTACTTC.